These 15 T cell receptor beta chains share one sample of origin, sequenced in a study of patients and donors after allogeneic stem cell transplantation. TCRdb redid the calling of the RT-PCR reads with MiXCR, one entry per CDR3 protein. This sample has 800,000 to 1,000,000 distinct CDR3 sequences, with roughly 17% found just once. Sequenced input: blood, either unsorted or a sorted T cell fraction (not recorded which). The receptors here all came from a human donor who was either an allogeneic HSCT recipient or a stem cell or donor lymphocyte infusion donor (not recorded which). It is not recorded whose cells these are; they may come from a transplant donor.

The gene calls are TRBV12-3 or TRBV12-4 and TRBJ2-1, with D possibly called TRBD1 or TRBD2 (5 bases each). V lost 4 bases to trimming and J lost 7 bases, with 8 bases between them. The CDR3 spans 12 residues. The CDR3 DNA is TGTGCCAGCAGTTGGGACGTTAATGAGCAGTTCTTC. It specifies CASSWDVNEQFF.

This clonotype turned up a few times. V is TRBV28 and J is TRBJ2-4, with a weak D call TRBD2 (5 bases). The CDR3 length is 10 residues. V dropped 11 bases and J dropped 7 bases, with 9 bases sitting between them. Germline V gene data show CDR1 as MDHEN and CDR2 as SYDVKM. CDR3 region: CASRRNIQYF. Written as DNA, the CDR3 is TGTGCCTCCAGGAGGAACATTCAGTACTTC.

The V call is TRBV7-8, the J call TRBJ2-3; D possibly corresponds to TRBD2 (6 bases). Germline V gene lookup returns CDR1 SGHVS and CDR2 FQNEAQ. Between the trimmed V and J ends, which lost 1 base and 4 bases, there was a span of 12 bases. This CDR3 is built from 15 residues. CDR3 sequence: CASSLGVSGADTQYF. As DNA, the CDR3 is TGTGCCAGCAGCTTAGGAGTTAGCGGCGCAGATACGCAGTATTTT.

CDR3 in amino acids: CASSQVVGGPQYF. The CDR3 region has the DNA TGCGCCAGCAGCCAAGTGGTGGGGGGGCCGCAGTACTTC. The chain recombines TRBV4-1 with TRBJ2-7; D is possibly TRBD2 (7 bases). The CDR3 is 13 amino acids. The V and J ends lost 1 base and 9 bases respectively, with 13 bases between them. Germline V CDR1 and CDR2: MGHRA, YSYEKL.

At least ten counts were recorded for this clonotype. This chain joins TRBV6-1 and TRBJ2-5; D unclear. This CDR3 contains 14 residues. Germline CDR1 and CDR2: MNHNS and SASEGT. Deletions cut 5 bases from V and 3 bases from J, with 13 bases between. The CDR3 loop is CASSRNPNKETQYF. The CDR3 nucleotides read TGTGCCAGCAGTCGGAACCCGAACAAAGAGACCCAGTACTTC.

The chain recombines TRBV4-1 with TRBJ1-5, with no clear D. Trimming shortened V by 0 bases and J by 4 bases, and 10 bases separated the two germline ends. The V gene's germline CDR1 is MGHRA and CDR2 YSYEKL. This CDR3 comprises 15 residues. The CDR3 nucleotides are TGCGCCAGCAGCCAAGAGTGGGCAGGTAATCAGCCCCAGCATTTT. Amino acid sequence: CASSQEWAGNQPQHF.

The CDR3 nucleotides read TGTGCCAGCAGCTTGGCCAGGACTAGCGGGACCAATGAGCAGTTCTTC. Amino acids: CASSLARTSGTNEQFF. The rearrangement links TRBV5-4 to TRBJ2-1; 12 bases line up with TRBD2. The V gene's germline CDR1 is SGHNT and CDR2 YYREEE (reference sequence). J was trimmed by 6 bases and V by 0 bases; bases with no gene match: 4. CDR3 length equals 16 residues.

This clonotype was found a few times. The chain employs TRBV6-6 and TRBJ1-1, with TRBD1 as a possible D gene (6 bases). In germline, CDR1 is MNHNY, CDR2 SVGAGI (reference sequence). This CDR3 contains 12 residues. With 6 bases removed from V and 9 bases from J, the gap between germline ends came to 14 bases. CDR3 amino acids: CASSPLQGQAFF. CDR3 coding DNA: TGTGCCAGCAGCCCGCTACAGGGCCAAGCTTTCTTT.

The rearrangement uses TRBV5-4 and TRBJ2-5; 10 bases align to TRBD1. Trimming at V came to 6 bases and at J to 5 bases, leaving 16 bases not matched to a gene. Germline V lookup: CDR1 SGHNT, CDR2 YYREEE (reference sequence). This CDR3 has 17 amino acids. The CDR3 here is CASTDRGGTGVLETQYF. The CDR3 region has the DNA TGTGCCAGCACCGACCGAGGGGGGACAGGGGTTCTTGAGACCCAGTACTTC.

The V call is TRBV24-1, the J call TRBJ2-1; no definite D call. CDR3 length: 14 residues. V gave up 1 base and J gave up 9 bases, with 12 bases separating them. The germline V gene encodes CDR1 KGHDR and CDR2 SFDVKD. The CDR3 coding sequence is TGTGCCACCAGTGATTTTGGCATCTTGGGTGAGCAGTTCTTC. This gives the protein CATSDFGILGEQFF.

A single count supports this clonotype. The chain joins TRBV12-3 or TRBV12-4 to TRBJ1-2; 7 nucleotides line up with TRBD1. The CDR3 runs 15 residues. V was clipped by 6 bases and J by 5 bases; unmatched bases: 12. CDR3: CASSLWRGRRYGYTF. CDR3 sequence (DNA): TGTGCCAGCAGCCTATGGAGGGGGCGTAGGTATGGCTACACCTTC.

In its sample, this clonotype was seen once. The V call is TRBV7-6, the J call TRBJ2-5; perhaps D is TRBD1 or TRBD2 (6 bases each). The CDR3 sequence is 13 residues long. The germline CDR1 and CDR2 sequences are SGHVS and FNYEAQ. The V gene lost 1 base and the J gene lost 6 bases, with 9 bases spanning the gap. This chain's CDR3 is CASSLGGAQTQYF. The CDR3 coding sequence is TGTGCCAGCAGCTTAGGGGGGGCCCAGACCCAGTACTTC.

The chain is built from TRBV2 and TRBJ1-5; 10 bases align to TRBD1. The junction had 2 bases not matched to a gene; V was cut back by 6 bases and J by 3 bases. The germline CDR1 and CDR2 sequences are SNHLY and FYNNEI. The CDR3 length is 14 residues. Here the CDR3 reads CASRDRGFNQPQHF. The CDR3 DNA reads TGTGCCAGCAGGGACAGGGGGTTCAATCAGCCCCAGCATTTT.

The rearrangement uses TRBV10-3 and TRBJ1-4, with TRBD1 identical over 8 bases. This CDR3 has 13 amino acids. V gave up 11 bases and J gave up 7 bases; unmatched junction bases: 9. The germline V gene encodes CDR1 ENHRY and CDR2 SYGVKD. The CDR3 here is CAVAGTGGEKLFF. CDR3 coding DNA: TGTGCCGTTGCCGGGACAGGAGGTGAAAAACTGTTTTTT.

The V gene is TRBV4-2, the J gene TRBJ1-2; tentatively, D is TRBD1 (5 bases). V was cut by 0 bases and J by 0 bases, with 14 bases left in between. The CDR3 consists of 17 residues. Germline V gene data show CDR1 as LGHNA and CDR2 as YNFKEQ. CDR3 coding DNA: TGTGCCAGCAGCCAAGAGGAGGGGCGCAAAGCTAACTATGGCTACACCTTC. It yields the protein CASSQEEGRKANYGYTF.